These T cell receptor beta chains were read from a single sample in a study of blood T cell repertoires in COVID-19. Assay: immunoSEQ multiplex PCR; the TCRdb copy retains only in-frame clones and omits some. Of some 80,000 clones in the sample, over 75% are singletons; the top ten hold 10% to 15%. Material: peripheral blood. The receptors were gathered from an elderly man with acute or convalescent COVID-19. The CDR3 runs from the conserved cysteine through the conserved F or W. Each record gives: clone size, V gene, D gene, J gene, CDR3 protein, CDR3 DNA. A D gene is named only where the DNA matches it firmly. Part of the rows lack a size; the others show once, few, many or a class for expanded clones.

clone size: NA; V gene: TRBV3-1/TRBV3-2; D gene: TRBD2; J gene: TRBJ2-1; CDR3 protein: CASSQEHSGGNEQFF; CDR3 DNA: TGTGCCAGCAGCCAAGAACATAGCGGGGGCAATGAGCAGTTCTTC
clone size: NA; V gene: TRBV9; D gene: TRBD1; J gene: TRBJ1-4; CDR3 protein: CASSVGGGDEKLFF; CDR3 DNA: TGTGCCAGCAGCGTAGGAGGGGGCGATGAAAAACTGTTTTTT
clone size: once; V gene: TRBV6-5; D gene: TRBD2; J gene: TRBJ2-2; CDR3 protein: CASSYSAGGITGELFF; CDR3 DNA: TGTGCCAGCAGTTACTCCGCGGGGGGGATCACCGGGGAGCTGTTTTTT
clone size: few; V gene: TRBV7-6; D gene: TRBD2; J gene: TRBJ2-7; CDR3 protein: CASTQASGARAGEQYF; CDR3 DNA: TGTGCCAGCACCCAAGCAAGCGGGGCGCGGGCAGGGGAGCAGTACTTC
clone size: NA; V gene: TRBV10-3; D gene: TRBD1; J gene: TRBJ1-2; CDR3 protein: CATRDSGLNGYTF; CDR3 DNA: TGTGCCACCCGGGACAGCGGGTTAAATGGCTACACCTTC
clone size: few; V gene: TRBV4-1; D gene: NA; J gene: TRBJ1-3; CDR3 protein: CASSQVLLSGNTIYF; CDR3 DNA: TGCGCCAGCAGCCAAGTTCTACTCTCTGGAAACACCATATATTTT
clone size: NA; V gene: TRBV18; D gene: TRBD1; J gene: TRBJ1-2; CDR3 protein: CASSPPQGGGHYGYTF; CDR3 DNA: TGTGCCAGCTCACCACCGCAAGGGGGCGGTCACTATGGCTACACCTTC
clone size: NA; V gene: TRBV3-1/TRBV3-2; D gene: NA; J gene: TRBJ1-3; CDR3 protein: CASSQGGSGNTIYF; CDR3 DNA: TGTGCCAGCAGCCAAGGGGGCAGTGGAAACACCATATATTTT
clone size: NA; V gene: TRBV5-1; D gene: NA; J gene: TRBJ2-3; CDR3 protein: CASSQAVELPTDTQYF; CDR3 DNA: TGCGCCAGCAGCCAAGCCGTCGAACTTCCCACAGATACGCAGTATTTT
clone size: NA; V gene: TRBV6-2/TRBV6-3; D gene: TRBD2; J gene: TRBJ2-5; CDR3 protein: CASSYTRGDKETQYF; CDR3 DNA: TGTGCCAGCAGTTACACCCGGGGGGATAAAGAGACCCAGTACTTC
clone size: NA; V gene: TRBV6-5; D gene: NA; J gene: TRBJ2-2; CDR3 protein: CATQNTGELFF; CDR3 DNA: TGTGCCACCCAGAACACCGGGGAGCTGTTTTTT
clone size: NA; V gene: TRBV3-1/TRBV3-2; D gene: NA; J gene: TRBJ2-7; CDR3 protein: CASSQVLQSYEQYF; CDR3 DNA: TGTGCCAGCAGCCAAGTATTACAGAGCTACGAGCAGTACTTC
clone size: NA; V gene: TRBV29-1; D gene: TRBD2; J gene: TRBJ2-7; CDR3 protein: CSVEGLAGATYEQYF; CDR3 DNA: TGCAGCGTTGAGGGACTAGCGGGGGCTACCTACGAGCAGTACTTC
clone size: NA; V gene: TRBV25-1; D gene: NA; J gene: TRBJ2-5; CDR3 protein: CASSELTGSQETQYF; CDR3 DNA: TGTGCCAGCAGTGAGTTGACGGGGAGCCAAGAGACCCAGTACTTC
clone size: NA; V gene: TRBV3-1/TRBV3-2; D gene: TRBD1; J gene: TRBJ1-2; CDR3 protein: CASSPGQGWGYTF; CDR3 DNA: TGTGCCAGCAGCCCAGGACAGGGTTGGGGCTACACCTTC
clone size: NA; V gene: TRBV7-2; D gene: NA; J gene: TRBJ1-6; CDR3 protein: CASSLAGADILPLHF; CDR3 DNA: TGTGCCAGCAGCTTAGCTGGCGCGGACATTCTGCCCCTCCACTTT
clone size: NA; V gene: TRBV4-2; D gene: NA; J gene: TRBJ2-7; CDR3 protein: CASSHNQGSSYEQYF; CDR3 DNA: TGTGCCAGCAGCCATAATCAGGGGAGCTCCTACGAGCAGTACTTC
clone size: NA; V gene: TRBV12-5; D gene: NA; J gene: TRBJ1-5; CDR3 protein: CASGLGQDSLGPQHF; CDR3 DNA: TGTGCTAGTGGTTTGGGACAAGACAGCCTCGGGCCCCAGCATTTT
clone size: NA; V gene: TRBV7-8; D gene: NA; J gene: TRBJ2-5; CDR3 protein: CASSLAGGIGETQYF; CDR3 DNA: TGTGCCAGCAGCTTAGCAGGAGGGATAGGTGAGACCCAGTACTTC
clone size: NA; V gene: TRBV30; D gene: TRBD1; J gene: TRBJ1-1; CDR3 protein: CAWSAFRGPNTEAFF; CDR3 DNA: TGTGCCTGGAGTGCCTTTAGGGGGCCGAACACTGAAGCTTTCTTT